A single sample is the source of the 20 T cell receptor beta chains below, sequenced in a study of blood T cells in healthy people across ages. Sample-barcoded 5' priming and a J-beta primer mix drove a second PCR of roughly 7 to 11 cycles. TCRdb used MiXCR to reprocess the 5' RACE reads, holding one entry per CDR3 protein. The sample has around 850,000 distinct CDR3 sequences, roughly 40% seen once. Sequencing was done on a sample of blood. Receptor source: a man between 18 and 35 years old in good health.

The chain couples TRBV20-1 to TRBJ2-5; D not certain. The length of the CDR3 is 14 residues. Germline assignment: CDR1 DFQATT and CDR2 SNEGSKA (reference sequence). Deletions cut 2 bases from V and 2 bases from J, with 12 bases between. CDR3 sequence (DNA): TGCAGTGCTAGACTCGCCAACCTACAAGAGACCCAGTACTTC. Protein sequence: CSARLANLQETQYF.

This clonotype was seen ten or more times. The chain recombines TRBV7-6 with TRBJ2-1; 7 positions match TRBD2. The V gene end was trimmed by 1 base and the J gene end by 5 bases; junction bases not matched to a gene: 5. Germline V CDR1 and CDR2: SGHVS, FNYEAQ. CDR3 size: 15 residues. The CDR3 nucleotides are TGTGCCAGCAGCTTAGGACTAGCAGCTCACAATGAGCAGTTCTTC. Its translation is CASSLGLAAHNEQFF.

Of note for this clonotype: This could be a read error, since a much larger clone is one nucleotide away. The J gene is TRBJ2-1, the V gene TRBV20-1; 7 bases match TRBD1. Trimming cost V 6 bases and J 6 bases; bases outside gene matches: 11. The CDR3 runs 14 residues. CDR1 DFQATT and CDR2 SNEGSKA come from the germline V gene (reference sequence). The CDR3 spells CSANTGVLSNEQFF. DNA for the CDR3: TGCAGTGCCAATACAGGGGTGCTCTCCAATGAGCAGTTCTTC.

This chain joins TRBV12-3 or TRBV12-4 and TRBJ2-6; no clear D. V lost 10 bases, J lost 1 base, and 8 bases lay in between. CDR3 length: 13 amino acids. CDR3 in DNA: TGTGCCAACTTTCGATCTGGGGCCAACGTCCTGACTTTC. Its translation is CANFRSGANVLTF.

This clonotype has just a few counts. J is TRBJ2-1 and V is TRBV12-3 or TRBV12-4, with D hard to call. V was cut by 5 bases and J by 0 bases, with 20 bases left in between. This CDR3 has 18 residues. CDR3 nucleotides: TGTGCCAGCAGTCCCCCCAGTAGAGTATCAAGCTCCTACAATGAGCAGTTCTTC. It yields the protein CASSPPSRVSSSYNEQFF.

This chain joins TRBV6-5 and TRBJ1-5; no definite D call. The V gene lost 5 bases and the J gene lost 7 bases, with 12 bases spanning the gap. Per the germline V gene, CDR1 is MNHEY and CDR2 is SVGAGI. The CDR3 spans 13 residues. CDR3 sequence (DNA): TGTGCCAGCAGTGACGGGGTGCGGCAGCCCCAGCATTTT. Its translation: CASSDGVRQPQHF.

This chain joins TRBV20-1 and TRBJ2-3, with 10 bases fitting TRBD1. Trimming at V came to 4 bases and at J to 2 bases, leaving 6 bases not matched to a gene. The CDR3 is made up of 15 amino acids. The germline V gene has CDR1 DFQATT and CDR2 SNEGSKA (reference sequence). CDR3 bases: TGCAGTGCTATCGGGACAGGGGTTCACACAGATACGCAGTATTTT. Encoded protein: CSAIGTGVHTDTQYF.

The genes are TRBV19 and TRBJ1-5; 9 nucleotides agree with TRBD1. The CDR3 spans 15 residues. Germline V gene data show CDR1 as LNHDA and CDR2 as SQIVND (reference sequence). After removal of 6 bases from V and 3 bases from J, the junction contained 6 bases not matched to a gene. The CDR3, as DNA: TGTGCCAGTAGGCGGGACAGGGTTGACAATCAGCCCCAGCATTTT. Protein: CASRRDRVDNQPQHF.

This clonotype was detected only a few times. The chain couples TRBV27 to TRBJ1-2, with D maybe TRBD1 (5 bases). This CDR3 is 15 amino acids long. V lost 5 bases, J lost 5 bases, and 18 bases lay in between. Germline values: CDR1 MNHEY, CDR2 SMNVEV (reference sequence). DNA for the CDR3: TGTGCCAGCAGTCCTCGGACGGGGGAGTATTATGGCTACACCTTC. Translating gives CASSPRTGEYYGYTF.

The chain joins TRBV14 to TRBJ1-2, with D unclear. Trimming pared 0 bases from V and 8 bases from J, leaving 16 bases between. The CDR3 is made up of 15 amino acids. Germline values: CDR1 SGHDN, CDR2 FVKESK. CDR3 region: CASSQDLDDDEGYTF. CDR3 DNA: TGTGCCAGCAGCCAAGATCTGGACGACGACGAGGGCTACACCTTC. Drawing the rest from reference TRBV14 and TRBJ1-2, the complete variable domain is EAGVTQFPSHSVIEKGQTVTLRCDPISGHDNLYWYRRVMGKEIKFLLHFVKESKQDESGMPNNRFLAERTGGTYSTLKVQPAELEDSGVYFCASSQDLDDDEGYTFGSGTRLTVV.

The chain has TRBV6-4 and TRBJ2-1, with TRBD2 matching 11 bases. The DNA end favors TRBJ2-7, so the J call may be wrong. Per the germline V gene, CDR1 is MRHNA and CDR2 is SNTAGT. The CDR3 totals 15 residues. The CDR3 DNA reads as TGTGCCAGCAGTCAACTAGCGGGAGAGTACAATGAGCAGTACTTC. Protein product: CASSQLAGEYNEQYF.

V and J are TRBV7-2 and TRBJ1-2; D is unclear. Germline V gene data show CDR1 as SGHTA and CDR2 as FQGNSA. The CDR3 sequence is 17 residues long. Between the trimmed V and J ends, which lost 4 bases and 0 bases, there was a span of 18 bases. The CDR3 nucleotides read TGTGCCAGCAGCTACCCAGGTTACCGTAAAGCTAACTATGGCTACACCTTC. Translated, it gives CASSYPGYRKANYGYTF.

V and J are TRBV5-1 and TRBJ2-3; 7 nucleotides match TRBD1. CDR1 is SGHRS, CDR2 YFSETQ, per germline. The CDR3 totals 16 residues. V trimming: 4 bases; J trimming: 2 bases; junction bases outside the gene matches: 10. The CDR3 is CASSLPGQANTDTQYF. CDR3 in DNA: TGCGCCAGCAGCCTTCCTGGACAGGCCAACACAGATACGCAGTATTTT.

This clonotype was seen only a few times. The V and J genes are TRBV6-1 and TRBJ2-7; 9 bases align to TRBD2. With 0 bases clipped from V and 7 bases from J, the junction kept 1 base outside the gene matches. This CDR3 has 13 amino acids. The germline V gene has CDR1 MNHNS and CDR2 SASEGT. CDR3 DNA: TGTGCCAGCAGTGAAGCACTAGCGGGTGAGCAGTACTTC. This codes for CASSEALAGEQYF.

The chain recombines TRBV4-2 with TRBJ2-1; D unresolved. With the DNA end fitting TRBJ2-7 better, the J assignment may be wrong. CDR1 and CDR2 (germline): LGHNA, YNFKEQ. This CDR3 is built from 15 residues. The CDR3 DNA reads TGTGCCAGCAGCCAGAAGCATAACTCCTACAATGAGCAGTACTTC. Translation gives CASSQKHNSYNEQYF.

The V and J genes are TRBV4-2 and TRBJ1-2, with TRBD1 matching 12 bases. Germline V gene sequence: CDR1 LGHNA, CDR2 YNFKEQ. The CDR3 runs to 20 residues. With 1 base clipped from V and 3 bases from J, the junction kept 15 bases outside the gene matches. The CDR3 loop reads CASSQVFTPGTGGRHYGYTF. DNA of the CDR3: TGTGCCAGCAGCCAAGTTTTTACGCCCGGGACAGGGGGCCGTCACTATGGCTACACCTTC.

This clonotype was seen at least ten times. The gene calls are TRBV12-3 or TRBV12-4 and TRBJ2-1, with 7 bases that match TRBD1. CDR3 size: 14 residues. V lost 6 bases, J lost 8 bases, and 10 bases stayed unmatched. CDR3 sequence: CASSLRQGGDEQFF. CDR3 coding DNA: TGTGCCAGCAGCCTCCGACAGGGCGGCGATGAGCAGTTCTTC.

The chain is built from TRBV20-1 and TRBJ1-5; D may be TRBD1 (6 bases). Between the trimmed V and J ends, which lost 3 bases and 2 bases, there was a span of 17 bases. Germline CDR1 and CDR2: DFQATT and SNEGSKA (reference sequence). The CDR3 extends over 16 amino acids. The CDR3 region has the DNA TGCAGTGCTAGTCCGGGCAGGGGTCTCGGCAATCAGCCCCAGCATTTT. Protein product: CSASPGRGLGNQPQHF.

This clonotype was counted only a few times. The chain has TRBV20-1 and TRBJ2-1, with 9 bases fitting TRBD1. The CDR3 loop spans 15 amino acids. The germline V gene has CDR1 DFQATT and CDR2 SNEGSKA (reference sequence). With V trimmed by 2 bases and J by 1 base, 3 bases remained unmatched. The CDR3 is CSARNRGRSYNEQFF. The CDR3 DNA is TGCAGTGCTAGAAACAGGGGGCGATCCTACAATGAGCAGTTCTTC.

The chain joins TRBV15 to TRBJ1-5; no clear D gene. This CDR3 has 12 residues. Germline CDR1 is LNHNV and CDR2 is YYDKDF (reference sequence). Trimming left V 1 base short and J 5 bases short, with 3 bases between. In DNA, the CDR3 is TGTGCCACCAGCAGAGGGGATCAGCCCCAGCATTTT. It is translated as CATSRGDQPQHF.